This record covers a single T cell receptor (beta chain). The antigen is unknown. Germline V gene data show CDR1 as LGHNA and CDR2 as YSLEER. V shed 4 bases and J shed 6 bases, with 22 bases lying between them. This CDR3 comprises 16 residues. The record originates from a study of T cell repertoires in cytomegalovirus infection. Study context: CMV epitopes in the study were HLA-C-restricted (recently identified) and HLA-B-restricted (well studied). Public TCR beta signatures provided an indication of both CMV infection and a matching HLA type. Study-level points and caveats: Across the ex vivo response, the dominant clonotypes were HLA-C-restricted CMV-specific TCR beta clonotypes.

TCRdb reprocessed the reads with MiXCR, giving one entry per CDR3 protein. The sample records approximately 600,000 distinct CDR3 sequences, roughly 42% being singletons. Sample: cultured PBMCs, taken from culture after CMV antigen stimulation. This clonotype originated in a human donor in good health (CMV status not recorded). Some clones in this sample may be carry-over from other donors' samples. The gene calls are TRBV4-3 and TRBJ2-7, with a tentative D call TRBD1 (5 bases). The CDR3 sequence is CASSRTQGHTYTEQYF. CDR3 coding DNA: TGCGCCAGCAGCCGAACCCAGGGCCACACTTACACCGAGCAGTACTTC.